This T cell receptor (beta chain) was recorded in a study of T cells after yellow fever vaccination. Broader study findings: Clones that expanded after primary vaccination mostly reappeared after the booster (over 95% CD4, about 91% CD8).

In this sample, this clonotype turned up a few times. Its specificity is not known. TCRdb redid the calling of the 5' RACE reads with MiXCR, one entry per CDR3 protein. The sample gives around 400,000 distinct CDR3 sequences, more than 9% of which show up once; roughly 18% is in the top ten. Trimming shortened V by 0 bases and J by 8 bases, and 10 bases separated the two germline ends. CDR1 and CDR2 (germline): SGDLS, YYNGEE. The CDR3 spans 13 residues. This receptor was obtained from a man between 18 and 35 years old who received the YFV17D yellow fever vaccine. The material was PBMCs, obtained on the day of the first yellow fever vaccination. This chain connects TRBV9 to TRBJ2-3; no reliable D call. The CDR3 loop reads CASSVGPGGTQYF. The CDR3 nucleotides read TGTGCCAGCAGCGTAGGGCCGGGCGGTACGCAGTATTTT.